A selection of T cell receptor beta chains follows, all from one sample in a study of T-cell memory formation after mild COVID-19. Using its own MiXCR run on the 5' RACE reads, TCRdb lists one record per CDR3 protein. The sample lists roughly 250,000 distinct CDR3 sequences, about 16% occurring once. The sequenced material came from PBMCs or a T cell subset sorted from them (not recorded which). These receptors were taken from a man between 18 and 29 years old who had mild COVID-19 (a few samples of this study predate the infection). Cell type and time point are not known. CDR3s include the opening cysteine and the closing phenylalanine or tryptophan. A D gene is named only where the DNA matches it firmly. Size values are once, few and many counts, or a class for expanded clones, and some rows have none.

CDR3 DNA: TGTGCCAGCAGCGTACATGGGAATTCACCCCTCCACTTT
CDR3 protein: CASSVHGNSPLHF
clone size: .
V gene: TRBV9
D gene: .
J gene: TRBJ1-6

CDR3 DNA: TGTGCCAGCAGTTCGCGGGACGGCGGAGCTTTCTTT
CDR3 protein: CASSSRDGGAFF
clone size: .
V gene: TRBV6-2/TRBV6-3
D gene: .
J gene: TRBJ1-1

CDR3 DNA: TGCGCCAGCCACTTTGGGGGAACTAGCACAGATACGCAGTATTTT
CDR3 protein: CASHFGGTSTDTQYF
clone size: many
V gene: TRBV5-1
D gene: .
J gene: TRBJ2-3

CDR3 DNA: TGCAGCGTAGCGGACAGGGTGGGGTATGGCTACACCTTC
CDR3 protein: CSVADRVGYGYTF
clone size: few
V gene: TRBV29-1
D gene: TRBD1
J gene: TRBJ1-2

CDR3 DNA: TGTGCCTGGAGTGTACGGGGGGCAGGGGAGACCCAGTACTTC
CDR3 protein: CAWSVRGAGETQYF
clone size: .
V gene: TRBV30
D gene: .
J gene: TRBJ2-5

CDR3 DNA: TGTGCCAGCAGTGAATCCCGGGGGCCTGAAGCTTTCTTT
CDR3 protein: CASSESRGPEAFF
clone size: few
V gene: TRBV2
D gene: .
J gene: TRBJ1-1

CDR3 DNA: TGCGCCAGCAGTGAGTACAGGGAGGGCGTTGAGCAGTTCTTC
CDR3 protein: CASSEYREGVEQFF
clone size: few
V gene: TRBV10-1
D gene: .
J gene: TRBJ2-1

CDR3 DNA: TGTGCCAGCAGCTTATCTAACGGCAGGGCTGATACGCAGTATTTT
CDR3 protein: CASSLSNGRADTQYF
clone size: few
V gene: TRBV7-3
D gene: .
J gene: TRBJ2-3

CDR3 DNA: TGTGCCAGCAGCCATTTGGGGGCCGGGGAGCTGTTTTTT
CDR3 protein: CASSHLGAGELFF
clone size: .
V gene: TRBV3-1
D gene: .
J gene: TRBJ2-2

CDR3 DNA: TGCCGTCTCCGGACTCTCTACGAGCAGTACTTC
CDR3 protein: CRLRTLYEQYF
clone size: .
V gene: TRBV20-1
D gene: .
J gene: TRBJ2-7

CDR3 DNA: TGCAGTGCTAGAGATGACGGGAGTGAAAAACTGTTTTTT
CDR3 protein: CSARDDGSEKLFF
clone size: .
V gene: TRBV20-1
D gene: .
J gene: TRBJ1-4

CDR3 DNA: TGTGCCAGCAGTTACGACAGTTCCCAGCATTTT
CDR3 protein: CASSYDSSQHF
clone size: .
V gene: TRBV6-2/TRBV6-3
D gene: .
J gene: TRBJ1-5

CDR3 DNA: TGTGCCATCAGTGAGGACCCTAGGGCCGGCGGTACGCAGTATTTT
CDR3 protein: CAISEDPRAGGTQYF
clone size: few
V gene: TRBV10-3
D gene: .
J gene: TRBJ2-3

CDR3 DNA: TGTGCCAGCAGCTTAATGGAGGGCCGCGGAGAGACCCAGTACTTC
CDR3 protein: CASSLMEGRGETQYF
clone size: .
V gene: TRBV7-6
D gene: .
J gene: TRBJ2-5

CDR3 DNA: TGTGCCAGCAGCCCTACCGGCGGGGGAAAGGACGAGCAGTACTTC
CDR3 protein: CASSPTGGGKDEQYF
clone size: few
V gene: TRBV4-2
D gene: TRBD2
J gene: TRBJ2-7

CDR3 DNA: TGTGCCATCAGGGGGACAGGGGATGATACGCAGTATTTT
CDR3 protein: CAIRGTGDDTQYF
clone size: few
V gene: TRBV10-3
D gene: TRBD1
J gene: TRBJ2-3

CDR3 DNA: TGCAGTGCTAGAGACGCCGGCAGGCCCTGGGGCACTGAAGCTTTCTTT
CDR3 protein: CSARDAGRPWGTEAFF
clone size: .
V gene: TRBV20-1
D gene: .
J gene: TRBJ1-1

CDR3 DNA: TGTGCCATCTTAAGTAGCACCTACAATGAGCAGTTCTTC
CDR3 protein: CAILSSTYNEQFF
clone size: .
V gene: TRBV10-3
D gene: .
J gene: TRBJ2-1

CDR3 DNA: TGTGCCAGCAGCTTCCGGGGGATTAACACTGAAGCTTTCTTT
CDR3 protein: CASSFRGINTEAFF
clone size: .
V gene: TRBV11-2
D gene: .
J gene: TRBJ1-1

CDR3 DNA: TGCGCCAGCAGCCATACTAGCGGGGGGGAGGCCTACAATGAGCAGTTCTTC
CDR3 protein: CASSHTSGGEAYNEQFF
clone size: few
V gene: TRBV4-3
D gene: TRBD2
J gene: TRBJ2-1

CDR3 DNA: TGTGCCAGCAGCTTAGACCACAGGGGAGGGCATGGCTACACCTTC
CDR3 protein: CASSLDHRGGHGYTF
clone size: few
V gene: TRBV7-6
D gene: TRBD1
J gene: TRBJ1-2

CDR3 DNA: TGTGCCAGCAGTTTGGACACTTATAGCAATCAGCCCCAGCATTTT
CDR3 protein: CASSLDTYSNQPQHF
clone size: few
V gene: TRBV12-3/TRBV12-4
D gene: .
J gene: TRBJ1-5

CDR3 DNA: TGTGCCAGCAGCCAGACAGGGACTAACTATGGCTACACCTTC
CDR3 protein: CASSQTGTNYGYTF
clone size: .
V gene: TRBV12-3/TRBV12-4
D gene: TRBD1
J gene: TRBJ1-2

CDR3 DNA: TGTGCCACCAGTGATCCGAGGACAGGAGACAATGAGCAGTTCTTC
CDR3 protein: CATSDPRTGDNEQFF
clone size: .
V gene: TRBV24-1
D gene: TRBD1
J gene: TRBJ2-1

CDR3 DNA: TGCGCCAGCAGCTTGAATGGGGGACTCTCCTACAATGAGCAGTTCTTC
CDR3 protein: CASSLNGGLSYNEQFF
clone size: .
V gene: TRBV5-1
D gene: .
J gene: TRBJ2-1

CDR3 DNA: TGTGCCACCAGCACGCGAGGCGCTGGGGCCAACGTCCTGACTTTC
CDR3 protein: CATSTRGAGANVLTF
clone size: few
V gene: TRBV15
D gene: .
J gene: TRBJ2-6

CDR3 DNA: TGCAGTGCTACAAAGGAGGGACTAGCGGGAACGGGTACGCAGTATTTT
CDR3 protein: CSATKEGLAGTGTQYF
clone size: .
V gene: TRBV20-1
D gene: TRBD2
J gene: TRBJ2-3

CDR3 DNA: TGTGCCAGCAGCGTAGCAGGGACTCACACCGGGGAGCTGTTTTTT
CDR3 protein: CASSVAGTHTGELFF
clone size: .
V gene: TRBV11-2
D gene: .
J gene: TRBJ2-2

CDR3 DNA: TGTGCCACCAGCAGAGATTTGGGACAGGGGTTCGATGAAAAACTGTTTTTT
CDR3 protein: CATSRDLGQGFDEKLFF
clone size: .
V gene: TRBV15
D gene: TRBD1
J gene: TRBJ1-4

CDR3 DNA: TGTGCCAGCAGCTTGGGGACTTGGGACACCGGGGAGCTGTTTTTT
CDR3 protein: CASSLGTWDTGELFF
clone size: few
V gene: TRBV5-5
D gene: .
J gene: TRBJ2-2

CDR3 DNA: TGTGCCAGCATCGGGATTGGGGTCGAGCAGTACTTC
CDR3 protein: CASIGIGVEQYF
clone size: few
V gene: TRBV2
D gene: .
J gene: TRBJ2-7

CDR3 DNA: TGTGCCAGCTCACCACTAGCGGGTCCCACCGGGGAGCTGTTTTTT
CDR3 protein: CASSPLAGPTGELFF
clone size: .
V gene: TRBV18
D gene: TRBD2
J gene: TRBJ2-2

CDR3 DNA: TGTGCCAGCAGCCAAGTGGGAGGTCAGGGTGAGCAGTTCTTC
CDR3 protein: CASSQVGGQGEQFF
clone size: few
V gene: TRBV4-2
D gene: .
J gene: TRBJ2-1

CDR3 DNA: TGTGCCAGCAGCCCTTGGATCAATCAGCCCCAGCATTTT
CDR3 protein: CASSPWINQPQHF
clone size: .
V gene: TRBV6-6
D gene: .
J gene: TRBJ1-5

CDR3 DNA: TGTGCCAGCAGCCTACGGACTAGCGGAACAGATACGCAGTATTTT
CDR3 protein: CASSLRTSGTDTQYF
clone size: .
V gene: TRBV4-2
D gene: TRBD2
J gene: TRBJ2-3

CDR3 DNA: TGTGCCAGCAGTTTATTCGGGAACAGGGGCTCCGATGGCTACACCTTC
CDR3 protein: CASSLFGNRGSDGYTF
clone size: .
V gene: TRBV12-3/TRBV12-4
D gene: TRBD1
J gene: TRBJ1-2

CDR3 DNA: TGCAGCGTTGAATTTTGGGGGTACGAGCAGTACTTC
CDR3 protein: CSVEFWGYEQYF
clone size: many
V gene: TRBV29-1
D gene: .
J gene: TRBJ2-7

CDR3 DNA: TGTGCCATCGGGGAGGAAAACACCATATATTTT
CDR3 protein: CAIGEENTIYF
clone size: few
V gene: TRBV10-3
D gene: .
J gene: TRBJ1-3

CDR3 DNA: TGCGCCAGCAGCCAACTACCACCCCGCGGCTACACCTTC
CDR3 protein: CASSQLPPRGYTF
clone size: few
V gene: TRBV4-3
D gene: .
J gene: TRBJ1-2

CDR3 DNA: TGTGCCAGTAGTTCGGGTTTAGCGGGGTCCCTCACAGATACGCAGTATTTT
CDR3 protein: CASSSGLAGSLTDTQYF
clone size: .
V gene: TRBV19
D gene: TRBD2
J gene: TRBJ2-3

CDR3 DNA: TGTGCCAGCAGCCAAGCACCGGGAGGCACCGGGGAGCTGTTTTTT
CDR3 protein: CASSQAPGGTGELFF
clone size: .
V gene: TRBV4-2
D gene: TRBD2
J gene: TRBJ2-2